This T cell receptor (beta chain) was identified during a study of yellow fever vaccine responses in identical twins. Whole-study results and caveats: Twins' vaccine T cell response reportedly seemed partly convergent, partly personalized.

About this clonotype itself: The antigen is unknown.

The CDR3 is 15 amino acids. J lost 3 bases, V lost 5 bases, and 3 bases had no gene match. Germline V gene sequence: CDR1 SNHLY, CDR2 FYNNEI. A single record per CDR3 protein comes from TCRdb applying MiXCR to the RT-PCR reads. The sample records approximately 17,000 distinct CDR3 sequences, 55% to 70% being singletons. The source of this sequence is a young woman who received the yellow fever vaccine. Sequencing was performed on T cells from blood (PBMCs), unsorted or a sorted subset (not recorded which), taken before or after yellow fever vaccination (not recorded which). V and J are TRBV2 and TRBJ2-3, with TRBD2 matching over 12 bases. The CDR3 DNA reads TGTGCCAGCAGTCAACTAGCGGGAGGAACAGATACGCAGTATTTT. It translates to CASSQLAGGTDTQYF.